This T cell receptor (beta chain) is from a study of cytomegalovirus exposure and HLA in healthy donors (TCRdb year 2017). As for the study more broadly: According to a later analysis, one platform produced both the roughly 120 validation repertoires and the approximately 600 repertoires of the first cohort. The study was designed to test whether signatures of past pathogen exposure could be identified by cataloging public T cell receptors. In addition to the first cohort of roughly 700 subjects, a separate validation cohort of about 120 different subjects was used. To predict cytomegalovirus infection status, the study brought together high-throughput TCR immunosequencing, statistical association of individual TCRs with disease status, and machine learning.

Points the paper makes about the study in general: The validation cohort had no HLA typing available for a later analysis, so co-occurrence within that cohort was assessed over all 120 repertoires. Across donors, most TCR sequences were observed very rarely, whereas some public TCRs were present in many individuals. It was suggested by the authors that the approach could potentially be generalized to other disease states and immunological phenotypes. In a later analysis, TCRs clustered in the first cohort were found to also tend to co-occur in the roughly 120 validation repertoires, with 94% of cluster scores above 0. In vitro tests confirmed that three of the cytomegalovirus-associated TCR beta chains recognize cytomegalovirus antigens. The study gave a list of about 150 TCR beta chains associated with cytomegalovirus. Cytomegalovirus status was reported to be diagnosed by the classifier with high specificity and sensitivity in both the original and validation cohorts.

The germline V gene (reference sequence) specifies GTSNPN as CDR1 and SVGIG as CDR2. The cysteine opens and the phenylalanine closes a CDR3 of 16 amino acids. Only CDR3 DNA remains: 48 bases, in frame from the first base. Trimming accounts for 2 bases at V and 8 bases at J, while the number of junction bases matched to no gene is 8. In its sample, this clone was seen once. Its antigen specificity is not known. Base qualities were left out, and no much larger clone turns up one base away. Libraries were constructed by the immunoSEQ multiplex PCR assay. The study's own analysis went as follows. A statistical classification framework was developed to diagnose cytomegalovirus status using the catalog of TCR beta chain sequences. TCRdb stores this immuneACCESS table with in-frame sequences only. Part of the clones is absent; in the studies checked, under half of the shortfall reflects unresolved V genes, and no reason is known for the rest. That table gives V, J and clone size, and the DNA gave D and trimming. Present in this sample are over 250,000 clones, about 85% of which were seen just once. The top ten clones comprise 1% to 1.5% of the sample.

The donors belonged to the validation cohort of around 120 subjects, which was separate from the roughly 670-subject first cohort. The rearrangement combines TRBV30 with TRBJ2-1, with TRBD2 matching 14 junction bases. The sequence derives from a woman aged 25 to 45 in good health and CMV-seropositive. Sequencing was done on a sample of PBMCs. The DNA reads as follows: TGTGCCTGGAGTAACTATGGGACTAGCGGGAGTGATGAGCAGTTCTTC. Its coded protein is CAWSNYGTSGSDEQFF.